This T cell receptor (beta chain) was recovered during a study of blood T cell repertoires in COVID-19. Study background: Specimens from acute and convalescent COVID-19 originated in the United States, Italy and Spain. T cells, B-cell-depleted T cells, or PBMCs provided the cDNA or gDNA that served as material.

The V gene's germline CDR1 is LNHDA and CDR2 SQIVND (reference sequence). The trim removed 6 bases at V and 4 bases at J, leaving 5 bases unmatched. This CDR3 has 13 amino acids. Authors' processing steps: Amplification from reference gene primers served as the basis for estimated nucleated cell counts. Assay used: immunoSEQ multiplex PCR; TCRdb lists only in-frame clones, some missing. D and trimming were read from the DNA, whereas the V and J calls and clone size are those reported in that table. In the table there are fewer than 500,000 clones, 80% to 90% of which are singletons. The chain couples TRBV19 to TRBJ2-7, with TRBD1 matching 8 bases. The sequenced sample was peripheral blood. This TCR came from a woman between 25 and 40 years old with active or convalescent COVID-19. CDR3 nucleotide sequence: TGTGCCAGTAGGGGACAGGCGGGATACGAGCAGTACTTC. This translates into CASRGQAGYEQYF.